These T cell receptor beta chains were read from a single sample in a study of neurological immune-mediated disorders. TCRdb re-analysed the 5' RACE reads in MiXCR, keeping a single row per CDR3 protein. The table includes around 62,000 distinct CDR3 sequences, approximately 4.1% detected once. Sequenced: PBMCs. These receptors all stem from a man in his fifties with multiple sclerosis. The CDR3 runs from the conserved cysteine through the conserved F or W. The D gene is left open where the match is weak.

D	J	V	CDR3
.	TRBJ2-4	TRBV11-2	CASSPVARAVLAKNIQYF
.	TRBJ2-2	TRBV7-9	CASSVIVGTGELFF
TRBD2	TRBJ2-2	TRBV4-2	CASSLKAGGNTGELFF
TRBD1	TRBJ1-2	TRBV9	CASSATSTGGGGYTF
TRBD2	TRBJ2-7	TRBV6-5	CASSSNIAGSTYEQYF
.	TRBJ1-6	TRBV10-1	CASSEAGDSPLHF
TRBD1	TRBJ2-2	TRBV18	CASSRPGTANTGELFF
TRBD1	TRBJ1-2	TRBV5-5	CASSTEGAGALYGYTF
TRBD1	TRBJ1-2	TRBV12-3/TRBV12-4	CASVQGAEANYGYTF
.	TRBJ2-1	TRBV14	CASSNPRTVGYNEQFF
.	TRBJ2-3	TRBV5-1	CASSPAARNRASTDTQYF
.	TRBJ1-4	TRBV20-1	CSAGTGQLTNEKLFF
.	TRBJ2-7	TRBV20-1	CSATRPAFSYEQYF
.	TRBJ2-5	TRBV5-1	CASSLRGQETQYF
TRBD1	TRBJ1-2	TRBV20-1	CSATPGQARGGYTF
.	TRBJ2-3	TRBV27	CASGGAGESTDTQYF
.	TRBJ1-5	TRBV28	CASDTNYSNQPQNF
.	TRBJ2-3	TRBV3-1	CASSQARSTQYF
.	TRBJ2-5	TRBV3-1	CASSHSSMETQYF
.	TRBJ2-3	TRBV20-1	CSAPRGGNTDTQYF
.	TRBJ1-3	TRBV5-1	CASSRGGVGSGNTIYF
.	TRBJ2-1	TRBV5-1	CASSDPRNEQFF
.	TRBJ2-5	TRBV5-1	CASSLQIQETQYF
.	TRBJ2-6	TRBV14	CASSDFAGANVLTF
TRBD1	TRBJ2-2	TRBV5-1	CASSLAGQGNTGELFF
.	TRBJ1-1	TRBV7-2	CASSLVASNTEAFF
TRBD1	TRBJ1-2	TRBV7-8	CASSLMGQGAIYGYTF
.	TRBJ1-6	TRBV7-6	CASSPAPGRNNSPLHF
.	TRBJ2-1	TRBV4-1	CASSRERYNEQFF
.	TRBJ2-5	TRBV5-1	CASSLGTGRQETQYF